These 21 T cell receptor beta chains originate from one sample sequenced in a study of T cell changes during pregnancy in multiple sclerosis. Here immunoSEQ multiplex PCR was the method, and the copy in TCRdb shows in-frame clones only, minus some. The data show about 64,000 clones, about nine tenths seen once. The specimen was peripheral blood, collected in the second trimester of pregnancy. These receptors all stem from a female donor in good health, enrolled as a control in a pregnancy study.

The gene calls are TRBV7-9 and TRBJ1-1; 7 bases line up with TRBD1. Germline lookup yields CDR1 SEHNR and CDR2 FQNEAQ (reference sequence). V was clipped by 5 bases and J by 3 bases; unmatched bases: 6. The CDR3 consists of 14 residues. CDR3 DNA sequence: TGTGCCAGCAGCCCACAGGGGAGTCACACTGAAGCTTTCTTT. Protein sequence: CASSPQGSHTEAFF.

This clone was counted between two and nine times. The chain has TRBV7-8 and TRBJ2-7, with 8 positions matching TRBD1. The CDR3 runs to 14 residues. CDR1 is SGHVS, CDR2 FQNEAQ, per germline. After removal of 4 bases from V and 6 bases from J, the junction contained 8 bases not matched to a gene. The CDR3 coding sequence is TGTGCCAGCAGCTCCACAAGGACAGGGCGCGAGCAGTACTTC. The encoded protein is CASSSTRTGREQYF.

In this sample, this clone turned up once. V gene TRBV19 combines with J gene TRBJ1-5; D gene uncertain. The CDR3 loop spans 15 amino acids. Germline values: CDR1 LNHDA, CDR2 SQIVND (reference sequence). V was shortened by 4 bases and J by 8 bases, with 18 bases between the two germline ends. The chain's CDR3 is CASSSQEEFSKPQHF. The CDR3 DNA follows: TGTGCCAGTAGTAGCCAAGAAGAGTTCTCGAAGCCCCAGCATTTT.

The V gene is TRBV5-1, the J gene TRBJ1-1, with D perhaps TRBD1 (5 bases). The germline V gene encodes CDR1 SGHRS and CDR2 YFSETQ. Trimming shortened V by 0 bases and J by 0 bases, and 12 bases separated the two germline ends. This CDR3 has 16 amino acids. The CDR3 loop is CASSLGQGNLNTEAFF. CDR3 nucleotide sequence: TGCGCCAGCAGCTTGGGGCAGGGAAATCTGAACACTGAAGCTTTCTTT.

CDR3 nucleotide sequence: TGTGCCAGCAGCTACGGAGTCACTGAGCAGTTCTTC. Translating it yields CASSYGVTEQFF. The chain has TRBV5-6 and TRBJ2-1; D ambiguous. CDR3 length: 12 amino acids. Trimming cost V 3 bases and J 9 bases, with 10 bases left between them. CDR1 is SGHDT, CDR2 YYEEEE, per germline.

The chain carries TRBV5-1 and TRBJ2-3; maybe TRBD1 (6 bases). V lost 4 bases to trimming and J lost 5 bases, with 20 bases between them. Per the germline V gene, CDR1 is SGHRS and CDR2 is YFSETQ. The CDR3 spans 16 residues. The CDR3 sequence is CASSTALSGVGDTQYF. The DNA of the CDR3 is TGCGCCAGCAGCACTGCCCTTTCAGGGGTGGGAGATACGCAGTATTTT.

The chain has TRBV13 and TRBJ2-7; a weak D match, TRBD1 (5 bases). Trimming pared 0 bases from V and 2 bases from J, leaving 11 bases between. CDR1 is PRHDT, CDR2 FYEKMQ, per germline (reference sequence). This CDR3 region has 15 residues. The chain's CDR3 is CASSLGTGDTYEQYF. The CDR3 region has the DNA TGTGCCAGCAGCTTAGGCACAGGTGATACCTACGAGCAGTACTTC.

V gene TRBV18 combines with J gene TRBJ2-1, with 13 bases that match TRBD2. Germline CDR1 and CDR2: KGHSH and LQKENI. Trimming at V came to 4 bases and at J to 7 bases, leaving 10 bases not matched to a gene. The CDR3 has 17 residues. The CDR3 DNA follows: TGTGCCAGCTCACTCTTTTCGGGACTAGCGGGAACGAATGAGCAGTTCTTC. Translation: CASSLFSGLAGTNEQFF.

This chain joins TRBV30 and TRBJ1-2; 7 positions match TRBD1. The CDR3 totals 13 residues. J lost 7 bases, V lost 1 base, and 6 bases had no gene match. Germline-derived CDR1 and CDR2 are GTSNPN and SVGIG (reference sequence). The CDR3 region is CAWSGPGTAGYTF. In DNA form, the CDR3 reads TGTGCCTGGAGTGGGCCGGGGACAGCTGGCTACACCTTC.

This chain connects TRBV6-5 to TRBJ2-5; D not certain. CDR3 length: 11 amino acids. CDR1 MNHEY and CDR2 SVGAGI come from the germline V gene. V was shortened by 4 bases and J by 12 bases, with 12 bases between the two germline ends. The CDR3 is CASSSATTKYF. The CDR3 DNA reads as TGTGCCAGCAGTTCGGCGACCACTAAGTACTTC.

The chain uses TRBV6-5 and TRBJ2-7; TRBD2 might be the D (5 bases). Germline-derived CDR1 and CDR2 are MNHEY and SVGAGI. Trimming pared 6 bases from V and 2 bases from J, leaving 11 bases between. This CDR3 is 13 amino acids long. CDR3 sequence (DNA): TGTGCCAGCAGGGGGAGTGCCCCCTACGAGCAGTACTTC. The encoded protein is CASRGSAPYEQYF.

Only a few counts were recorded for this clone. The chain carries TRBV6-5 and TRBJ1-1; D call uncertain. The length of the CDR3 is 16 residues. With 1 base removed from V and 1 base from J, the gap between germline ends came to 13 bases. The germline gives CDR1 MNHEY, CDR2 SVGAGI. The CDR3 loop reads CASSYLEIVGNTEAFF. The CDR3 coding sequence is TGTGCCAGCAGTTACTTGGAGATTGTGGGGAACACTGAAGCTTTCTTT.

The DNA of the CDR3 is TGTGCCAGCAGTTTCGGGGCAGGGGGCGAGCAGTACTTC. Its protein product is CASSFGAGGEQYF. The V and J genes are TRBV27 and TRBJ2-7, with 7 bases lining up with TRBD1. Per the germline V gene, CDR1 is MNHEY and CDR2 is SMNVEV (reference sequence). Trimming at V came to 3 bases and at J to 6 bases, leaving 5 bases not matched to a gene. The CDR3 is 13 amino acids.

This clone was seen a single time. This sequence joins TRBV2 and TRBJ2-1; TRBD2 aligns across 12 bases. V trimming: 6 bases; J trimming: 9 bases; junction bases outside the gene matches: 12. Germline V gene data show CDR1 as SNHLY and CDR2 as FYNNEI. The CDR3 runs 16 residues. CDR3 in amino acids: CASSDGTSGFVGEQFF. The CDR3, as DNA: TGTGCCAGCAGCGACGGGACTAGCGGGTTTGTTGGTGAGCAGTTCTTC.

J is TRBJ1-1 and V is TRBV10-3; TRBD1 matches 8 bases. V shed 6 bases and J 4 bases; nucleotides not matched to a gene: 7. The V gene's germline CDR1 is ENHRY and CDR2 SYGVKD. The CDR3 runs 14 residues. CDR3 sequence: CAIRTTGEVTEAFF. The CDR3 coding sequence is TGTGCCATCAGGACGACAGGGGAGGTCACTGAAGCTTTCTTT.

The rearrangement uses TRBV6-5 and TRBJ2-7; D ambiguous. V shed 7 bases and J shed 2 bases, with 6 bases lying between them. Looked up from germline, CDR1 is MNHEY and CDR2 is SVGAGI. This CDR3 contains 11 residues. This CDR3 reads CASNNAYEQYF. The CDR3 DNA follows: TGTGCCAGCAACAATGCCTACGAGCAGTACTTC.

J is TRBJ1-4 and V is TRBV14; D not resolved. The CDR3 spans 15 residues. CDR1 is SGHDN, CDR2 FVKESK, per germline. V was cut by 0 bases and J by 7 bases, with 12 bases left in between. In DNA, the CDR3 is TGTGCCAGCAGCCAAGATCCAGGTGTTGGTGAAAAACTGTTTTTT. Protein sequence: CASSQDPGVGEKLFF.

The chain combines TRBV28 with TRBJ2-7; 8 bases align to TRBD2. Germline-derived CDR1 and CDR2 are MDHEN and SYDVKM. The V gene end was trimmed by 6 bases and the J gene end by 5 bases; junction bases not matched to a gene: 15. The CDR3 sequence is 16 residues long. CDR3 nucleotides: TGTGCCAGCAGCTCAATTAGCGGGACTGTTGGCAACGAGCAGTACTTC. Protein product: CASSSISGTVGNEQYF.

The CDR3 protein is CASSLGLAGGETQYF. CDR3 nucleotide sequence: TGTGCCAGCAGCTTGGGACTAGCGGGAGGAGAGACCCAGTACTTC. The chain joins TRBV7-9 to TRBJ2-5; 15 bases match TRBD2. Germline V lookup: CDR1 SEHNR, CDR2 FQNEAQ (reference sequence). V gave up 3 bases and J gave up 4 bases; unmatched junction bases: 0. The CDR3 covers 15 residues.

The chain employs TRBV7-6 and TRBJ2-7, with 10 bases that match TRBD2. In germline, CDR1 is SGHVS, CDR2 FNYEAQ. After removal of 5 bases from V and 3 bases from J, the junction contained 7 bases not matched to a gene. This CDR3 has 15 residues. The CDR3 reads CASSPSGRVGYEQYF. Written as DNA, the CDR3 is TGTGCCAGCAGCCCTAGCGGGAGAGTTGGCTACGAGCAGTACTTC. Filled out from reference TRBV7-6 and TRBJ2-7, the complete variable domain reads GAGVSQSPRYKVTKRGQDVALRCDPISGHVSLYWYRQALGQGPEFLTYFNYEAQQDKSGLPNDRFSAERPEGSISTLTIQRTEQRDSAMYRCASSPSGRVGYEQYFGPGTRLTVT.

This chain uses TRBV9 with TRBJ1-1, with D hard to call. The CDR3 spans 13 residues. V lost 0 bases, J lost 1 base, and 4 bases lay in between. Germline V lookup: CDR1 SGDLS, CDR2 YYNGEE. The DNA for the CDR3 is TGTGCCAGCAGCGTAGATCAGAACACTGAAGCTTTCTTT. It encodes CASSVDQNTEAFF.